The present T cell receptor beta chain was sequenced within a study of CD8+ T cells in alopecia areata. The wider study: Treated patients received oral tofacitinib, 5 to 10 mg twice daily.

Study results and limitations: Sharing of TCRs across patients appeared less clear than in mice, possibly for HLA-related reasons.

With respect to this clone: The antigen is undetermined.

Once RNA had been extracted, it was reverse transcribed into cDNA to act as the sequencing template. Here immunoSEQ multiplex PCR was the method, and the copy in TCRdb shows in-frame clones only, minus some. Of roughly 200,000 clones in the sample, around 56% were seen once. Treatment defined: oral pan-JAK inhibitor, 5-10 mg twice daily. In alopecia areata patients, both lesional scalp punch biopsies and peripheral blood were collected. This TCR was sampled from a human donor with alopecia areata. Source: CD4+ T cells sorted from blood, taken at week 4, from a patient treated with tofacitinib.

CDR3: CASKGDRDYYGYTF. The DNA of the CDR3 is TGTGCCAGCAAAGGGGATCGGGACTACTATGGCTACACCTTC. This chain connects TRBV6-1 to TRBJ1-2; D perhaps matches TRBD1 (5 bases). The germline V and J ends were trimmed by 7 bases and 3 bases, with 15 bases remaining between them. The CDR3 spans 14 residues. Per germline, CDR1 MNHNS and CDR2 SASEGT.